This T cell receptor beta chain is drawn from a study of blood T cell repertoires in COVID-19. Assay: immunoSEQ multiplex PCR; the TCRdb copy retains only in-frame clones and omits some. The sample gives around 43,000 clones, over 75% of which show up once; approximately 8.8% is in the top ten. Sequenced: peripheral blood. The sequence came from a woman in her 70s with acute or convalescent COVID-19.

The CDR3 DNA follows: TGTGCCAGCTCACCGGGGGGTTGGGGCTCCTACAATGAGCAGTTCTTC. Translated, it gives CASSPGGWGSYNEQFF. This sequence joins TRBV18 and TRBJ2-1, with D perhaps matching TRBD2 (6 bases). The ends were cut back, 3 bases at V and 0 bases at J, with 12 bases in the middle. Germline loops: CDR1 KGHSH, CDR2 LQKENI. The CDR3 runs to 16 residues.